The 23 T cell receptor beta chains reported below all come from one sample, sequenced in a study of blood T cell repertoires in COVID-19. Profiling relied on immunoSEQ multiplex PCR, and the TCRdb table lists in-frame clones only, not all of them. Here the sample spans about 280,000 clones, roughly 80% being singletons. Sequencing used PBMCs or T cells enriched from blood (not recorded which). The receptors come from a man aged 40-49 years who had been exposed to COVID-19.

This clone showed up just once. The chain couples TRBV28 to TRBJ1-6; 9 positions agree with TRBD1. The ends lost 6 bases at V and 13 bases at J; junction bases unmatched: 10. CDR3 length: 14 residues. The germline gives CDR1 MDHEN, CDR2 SYDVKM. The CDR3, as DNA: TGTGCCAGCAGAAAAACAGGGGGCGCTGAGCCCCTCCACTTT. It is translated as CASRKTGGAEPLHF.

The V and J genes are TRBV3-1 (or the pseudogene TRBV3-2) and TRBJ2-5, with 11 bases matching TRBD2. With V trimmed by 6 bases and J by 5 bases, 5 bases remained unmatched. CDR3 length: 14 residues. From germline, CDR1 is LGHDT and CDR2 YNNKEL (reference sequence). CDR3 sequence: CASSLAGGLETQYF. The DNA of the CDR3 is TGTGCCAGCAGTTTAGCGGGAGGGCTGGAGACCCAGTACTTC.

J is TRBJ1-2 and V is TRBV9; the match to TRBD1 covers 8 bases. V was clipped by 0 bases and J by 9 bases; unmatched bases: 7. Germline CDR1 and CDR2: SGDLS and YYNGEE. The CDR3 is 14 residues long. The CDR3 nucleotides are TGTGCCAGCAGCGTAGGGGACAGGCCCGATAGCTACACCTTC. Translated: CASSVGDRPDSYTF.

Only a few counts were recorded for this clone. One junction end disagrees with the germline gene, perhaps due to a read error. This chain links TRBV7-7 with TRBJ2-7, with TRBD2 as a possible D gene (5 bases). The germline V gene encodes CDR1 SSHAT and CDR2 FNYEAQ (reference sequence). The CDR3 consists of 15 residues. CDR3 bases: TGTGCTAGCAGCCCGGGGAGCGGCCCTGAATACGAGCAGTACTTC. Translation: CASSPGSGPEYEQYF.

The gene calls are TRBV30 and TRBJ1-1, with 8 positions matching TRBD1. Germline V lookup: CDR1 GTSNPN, CDR2 SVGIG (reference sequence). Losses at the gene ends were 6 bases for V and 9 bases for J; bases not matched to a gene: 6. This CDR3 contains 11 residues. The CDR3 region is CACWDRPQAFF. CDR3 in DNA: TGTGCCTGTTGGGACAGGCCGCAAGCTTTCTTT.

The CDR3 sequence is CASTDLRDGYTF. The CDR3 DNA reads as TGCGCCAGCACTGATTTGAGAGATGGCTACACCTTC. This chain connects TRBV5-1 to TRBJ1-2; unclear D gene. Between the trimmed V and J ends, which lost 6 bases and 6 bases, there was a span of 12 bases. From germline, CDR1 is SGHRS and CDR2 YFSETQ. CDR3 length: 12 amino acids.

V usage is TRBV11-3 and J usage is TRBJ1-1, with D maybe TRBD1 (6 bases). The CDR3 totals 11 residues. Germline CDR1 SGHNT, CDR2 YENEEA. Between the trimmed V and J ends, which lost 2 bases and 12 bases, there was a span of 10 bases. CDR3 DNA sequence: TGTGCCAGCAGCTTAAGGGGGTTTCCTTTCTTT. Protein sequence: CASSLRGFPFF. The entire variable domain, with the rest obtained from reference TRBV11-3 and TRBJ1-1, is as follows: EAGVVQSPRYKIIEKKQPVAFWCNPISGHNTLYWYLQNLGQGPELLIRYENEEAVDDSQLPKDRFSAERLKGVDSTLKIQPAELGDSAVYLCASSLRGFPFFGQGTRLTVV.

V usage is TRBV10-3 and J usage is TRBJ1-6; TRBD1 matches at 7 bases. Germline CDR1 is ENHRY and CDR2 is SYGVKD. Trimming cost V 6 bases and J 0 bases; bases outside gene matches: 2. This CDR3 spans 15 amino acids. CDR3 in amino acids: CAIRDRSSYNSPLHF. CDR3 nucleotide sequence: TGTGCCATCAGGGACAGGAGCTCCTATAATTCACCCCTCCACTTT.

This chain links TRBV6-5 with TRBJ2-3; D uncertain. This CDR3 comprises 14 residues. Germline V gene data show CDR1 as MNHEY and CDR2 as SVGAGI. Trimming cost V 6 bases and J 1 base, with 11 bases left between them. CDR3 DNA: TGTGCCAGCAGCGGCTTTGCGGGCACAGATACGCAGTATTTT. Amino acid sequence: CASSGFAGTDTQYF.

This clone was counted many times. The chain employs TRBV14 and TRBJ1-1; D perhaps matches TRBD1 (6 bases). Trimming took off 4 bases at V and 2 bases at J, with 11 bases between the two ends. The length of the CDR3 is 14 residues. Germline values: CDR1 SGHDN, CDR2 FVKESK. The CDR3 DNA is TGTGCCAGCAGCCCCGGGACAACTAACACTGAAGCTTTCTTT. It is translated as CASSPGTTNTEAFF.

This clone occurred once. The V gene is TRBV4-1, the J gene TRBJ1-4; TRBD1 agrees at 9 bases. V gave up 7 bases and J gave up 7 bases; unmatched junction bases: 10. The CDR3 consists of 15 residues. Germline-derived CDR1 and CDR2 are MGHRA and YSYEKL. For the CDR3, the DNA is TGCGCCAGCACTGTCGGGGACAGGGAGGTTGAAAAACTGTTTTTT. Translated: CASTVGDREVEKLFF.

This chain links TRBV7-9 with TRBJ2-7; the D gene is possibly TRBD1 (5 bases). This CDR3 has 12 residues. Per the germline V gene, CDR1 is SEHNR and CDR2 is FQNEAQ (reference sequence). The V end lost 2 bases, the J end lost 5 bases, and 7 bases lay between the germline ends. CDR3 nucleotide sequence: TGTGCCAGCAGCTTACAGGGCGACGAGCAGTACTTC. Translated: CASSLQGDEQYF.

The V call is TRBV24-1, the J call TRBJ2-2, with 7 bases lining up with TRBD1. There are 15 residues in the CDR3. V was pared by 7 bases and J by 7 bases, with 11 bases of the junction left unmatched. The V gene's germline CDR1 is KGHDR and CDR2 SFDVKD. CDR3 loop: CATRDSGTAYGELFF. The DNA of the CDR3 is TGTGCCACCAGAGACTCCGGGACAGCCTACGGGGAGCTGTTTTTT.

The chain uses TRBV27 and TRBJ2-7; D possibly corresponds to TRBD1 (6 bases). Trimming took 5 bases from V and 5 from J, leaving 19 bases between them. Germline V gene sequence: CDR1 MNHEY, CDR2 SMNVEV (reference sequence). CDR3 length: 15 amino acids. The CDR3, as DNA: TGTGCCAGCAGTCTCAGCTACAGGGACGAAAACGAGCAGTACTTC. It yields the protein CASSLSYRDENEQYF.

V usage is TRBV15 and J usage is TRBJ1-1, with D possibly TRBD1 on 6 matching bases. V was shortened by 3 bases and J by 9 bases, with 17 bases between the two germline ends. Germline CDR1 LNHNV, CDR2 YYDKDF (reference sequence). The CDR3 has 14 amino acids. For the CDR3, the DNA is TGTGCCACCAGCAGGGATTCAGGACAGCCGAAAGCTTTCTTT. It codes for CATSRDSGQPKAFF.

The V and J genes are TRBV6-1 and TRBJ2-5; a weak D match, TRBD2 (6 bases). Germline loops: CDR1 MNHNS, CDR2 SASEGT. The V end was cut by 1 base, the J end by 5 bases, with 11 bases between. This CDR3 region has 14 residues. The CDR3 loop is CASSEVSGVETQYF. In nucleotides, the CDR3 is TGTGCCAGCAGTGAAGTCTCGGGAGTGGAGACCCAGTACTTC.

In nucleotides, the CDR3 is TGTGCCAGTACCTACGGGGGGCTCGGTGAAGCTTTCTTT. This codes for CASTYGGLGEAFF. The chain uses TRBV19 and TRBJ1-1; D might be TRBD1 (6 bases). This CDR3 contains 13 residues. From germline, CDR1 is LNHDA and CDR2 SQIVND (reference sequence). V was pared by 7 bases and J by 7 bases, with 16 bases between.

The genes are TRBV10-3 and TRBJ1-6, with a possible D match to TRBD1 (6 bases). CDR3 length: 14 amino acids. Between the trimmed V and J ends, which lost 8 bases and 7 bases, there was a span of 15 bases. In germline, CDR1 is ENHRY, CDR2 SYGVKD. The CDR3 coding sequence is TGTGCCATCGGGGGCGACAGTGTGAATTCACCCCTCCACTTT. Its protein product is CAIGGDSVNSPLHF.

The chain uses TRBV5-4 and TRBJ2-1, with 13 bases matching TRBD2. Germline V gene sequence: CDR1 SGHNT, CDR2 YYREEE (reference sequence). There are 19 residues in the CDR3. With V trimmed by 0 bases and J by 5 bases, 11 bases remained unmatched. CDR3 in DNA: TGTGCCAGCAGCTTGGACGGACTAGCGGGAGTCGCCACCAACAATGAGCAGTTCTTC. This sequence encodes CASSLDGLAGVATNNEQFF.

V and J are TRBV19 and TRBJ2-1; D not certain. Per germline, CDR1 LNHDA and CDR2 SQIVND (reference sequence). With 3 bases removed from V and 10 bases from J, the gap between germline ends came to 7 bases. This CDR3 has 11 residues. CDR3 coding DNA: TGTGCCAGTAGTATCATGAGCGAGCAGTTCTTC. It codes for CASSIMSEQFF.

The gene calls are TRBV9 and TRBJ1-4; D might be TRBD1 (6 bases). The length of the CDR3 is 15 residues. The V and J ends lost 0 bases and 5 bases respectively, with 11 bases between them. CDR1 and CDR2 from the germline V gene are SGDLS and YYNGEE. CDR3 region: CASSVDGGTNEKLFF. CDR3 nucleotide sequence: TGTGCCAGCAGCGTAGATGGGGGCACGAATGAAAAACTGTTTTTT.

The sample holds one count of this clone. The chain uses TRBV19 and TRBJ1-3, with D possibly matching TRBD1 (6 bases). The germline CDR1 and CDR2 sequences are LNHDA and SQIVND (reference sequence). The V end was cut by 2 bases, the J end by 0 bases, with 17 bases between. This CDR3 is built from 18 residues. In DNA, the CDR3 is TGTGCCAGTAGTATAACGGGCGCGCAGGGGCACTCTGGAAACACCATATATTTT. Protein product: CASSITGAQGHSGNTIYF.

V and J are TRBV14 and TRBJ1-3; D is undetermined. The CDR3 spans 15 residues. In germline, CDR1 is SGHDN, CDR2 FVKESK. Trimming pared 1 base from V and 0 bases from J, leaving 7 bases between. The CDR3: CASSQVRSSGNTIYF. CDR3 in DNA: TGTGCCAGCAGCCAAGTCCGGAGCTCTGGAAACACCATATATTTT. The whole variable domain, remainder taken from reference TRBV14 and TRBJ1-3, is EAGVTQFPSHSVIEKGQTVTLRCDPISGHDNLYWYRRVMGKEIKFLLHFVKESKQDESGMPNNRFLAERTGGTYSTLKVQPAELEDSGVYFCASSQVRSSGNTIYFGEGSWLTVV.